The next 4 T cell receptor beta chains were all read from a single sample in a study of blood T cell repertoires in COVID-19. Sequencing was performed with immunoSEQ multiplex PCR; in TCRdb, only in-frame clones are kept and a portion is missing. Of approximately 450,000 clones listed, 70% to 90% are singletons. The specimen was PBMCs or T cells enriched from blood (not recorded which). These receptors were collected from a woman aged 18-29 years with acute COVID-19.

The V and J genes are TRBV28 and TRBJ1-5; D may be TRBD1 (6 bases). Trimming took off 0 bases at V and 6 bases at J, with 21 bases between the two ends. This CDR3 region has 18 residues. Germline V CDR1 and CDR2: MDHEN, SYDVKM. CDR3 amino acids: CASSLWLGGQGYPQPQHF. In nucleotides, the CDR3 is TGTGCCAGCAGTTTATGGTTGGGGGGGCAAGGGTACCCTCAGCCCCAGCATTTT.

This chain joins TRBV19 and TRBJ2-7; maybe TRBD1 (5 bases). This CDR3 region has 14 residues. The V end was cut by 4 bases, the J end by 3 bases, with 13 bases between. Germline lookup yields CDR1 LNHDA and CDR2 SQIVND (reference sequence). The chain's CDR3 is CASSSWNQGYEQYF. In DNA form, the CDR3 reads TGTGCCAGTAGTAGTTGGAACCAGGGCTACGAGCAGTACTTC.

The chain combines TRBV20-1 with TRBJ1-1, with TRBD1 matching 11 bases. Germline-derived CDR1 and CDR2 are DFQATT and SNEGSKA (reference sequence). This CDR3 comprises 11 residues. The trim removed 3 bases at V and 13 bases at J, leaving 4 bases unmatched. Here the CDR3 reads CSARGQGVGFF. The CDR3 DNA reads as TGCAGTGCTAGGGGACAGGGGGTGGGTTTCTTT.

This clone was found a few times. The rearrangement joins TRBV29-1 to TRBJ1-2; perhaps TRBD1 as D (5 bases). V was cut by 6 bases and J by 8 bases, with 13 bases left in between. The germline CDR1 and CDR2 sequences are SQVTM and ANQGSEA. The CDR3 is 11 amino acids. CDR3 nucleotides: TGCAGCGTCAGGGATTCAAGAGGCTACACCTTC. It is translated as CSVRDSRGYTF.